In this sample, the clone carrying this T cell receptor beta chain turned up many times. These data come from a study of blood T cell repertoires in COVID-19. The assay was immunoSEQ multiplex PCR, and TCRdb's table has in-frame clones only and misses some. Here the sample spans some 300,000 clones, 87% being singletons. The CDR3 runs to 16 residues. Between the trimmed V and J ends, which lost 9 bases and 0 bases, there was a span of 18 bases. The V gene's germline CDR1 is LNHDA and CDR2 SQIVND (reference sequence). The V and J genes are TRBV19 and TRBJ1-5; D perhaps matches TRBD1 (6 bases). The sequencing input was peripheral blood. The sequence came from a young man with active or convalescent COVID-19. The CDR3 nucleotides are TGTGCCAGAGGAAACGGGACATCATATAGCAATCAGCCCCAGCATTTT. Its protein product is CARGNGTSYSNQPQHF.